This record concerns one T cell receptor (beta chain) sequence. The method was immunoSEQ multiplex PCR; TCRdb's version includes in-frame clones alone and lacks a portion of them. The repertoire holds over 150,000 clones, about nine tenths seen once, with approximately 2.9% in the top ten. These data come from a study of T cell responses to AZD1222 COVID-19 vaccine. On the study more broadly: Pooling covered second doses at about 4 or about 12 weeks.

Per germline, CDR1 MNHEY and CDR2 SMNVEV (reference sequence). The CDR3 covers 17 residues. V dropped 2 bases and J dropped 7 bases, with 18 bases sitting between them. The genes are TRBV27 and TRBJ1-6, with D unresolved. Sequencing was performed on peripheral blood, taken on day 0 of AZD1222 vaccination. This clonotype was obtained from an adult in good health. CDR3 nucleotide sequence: TGTGCCAGCAGTTTACGTTCGAGGCAAGTAGACAATTCACCCCTCCACTTT. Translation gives CASSLRSRQVDNSPLHF.